These T cell receptor beta chains were read from a single sample in a study of cytomegalovirus exposure and HLA in healthy donors. Here immunoSEQ multiplex PCR was the method, and the copy in TCRdb shows in-frame clones only, minus some. The sample records over 150,000 clones, about four fifths being singletons. The source material was PBMCs. The receptors stem from a girl between 10 and 17 years old in good health and CMV-seropositive. CDR3s include the opening cysteine and the closing phenylalanine or tryptophan. A D gene is named only where the DNA matches it firmly. The listing skips clone size in some rows; elsewhere it reads once, few, many or a size class.

d_call j_call v_call clone_size cdr3_nt cdr3_aa
TRBD2 TRBJ2-5 TRBV6-1 . TGTGCCAGCAGTGGGGCTAGCGGGGGGAAAGAGACCCAGTACTTC CASSGASGGKETQYF
TRBD2 TRBJ2-7 TRBV5-4 once TGTGCCAGCAGCTCGGGAGGTGACCGGGAGCAGTACTTC CASSSGGDREQYF
. TRBJ2-3 TRBV9 once TGTGCCAGCAGCGTAGTCAATACAGATACGCAGTATTTT CASSVVNTDTQYF
. TRBJ1-5 TRBV19 . TGTGCCAGTAGTATAGGGCTGTATGGAGGCAATCAGCCCCAGCATTTT CASSIGLYGGNQPQHF
TRBD2 TRBJ2-1 TRBV10-2 . TGCGCCAGCAGTGGGGGGACTAGCATCGACAATGAGCAGTTCTTC CASSGGTSIDNEQFF
. TRBJ2-7 TRBV7-9 . TGTGCCAGCAGACCGGACACCGTTCCCCACGAGCAGTACTTC CASRPDTVPHEQYF
. TRBJ2-7 TRBV19 . TGTGCCAGTAGTTACAGGGCAAACTCCTACGAGCAGTACTTC CASSYRANSYEQYF
TRBD2 TRBJ2-7 TRBV27 . TGTGCCAGCAGTTTTAGCGGGGGATCCTACGAGCAGTACTTC CASSFSGGSYEQYF
. TRBJ1-5 TRBV19 once TGTGCCAGTAGTACTGAGGGGGGGAATCAGCCCCAGCATTTT CASSTEGGNQPQHF
. TRBJ2-1 TRBV7-8 . TGTGCCAGCAGCCCCCATCAGCGCCAGGGCTCCTACAATGAGCAGTTCTTC CASSPHQRQGSYNEQFF
TRBD1 TRBJ2-5 TRBV11-3 . TGTGCCAGCAGCTTAGGGGGAACAGGGGCTAACCAAGAGACCCAGTACTTC CASSLGGTGANQETQYF
. TRBJ2-2 TRBV30 . TGTGCCTGGAGTGGAGAAACCGGGGAGCTGTTTTTT CAWSGETGELFF
TRBD2 TRBJ2-1 TRBV28 . TGTGCCAGCAGCCGGAGGACGACTAGCCACAATGAGCAGTTCTTC CASSRRTTSHNEQFF
. TRBJ2-7 TRBV5-1 . TGCGCCAGCAGCTCGGTTCCGGGCGGGGACGAGCAGTACTTC CASSSVPGGDEQYF
TRBD1 TRBJ2-7 TRBV6-5 . TGTGCCAGCAGTTACTCCCAGGGACAGTACTCCTACGAGCAGTACTTC CASSYSQGQYSYEQYF
. TRBJ2-2 TRBV4-1 . TGCGCCAGCAGCCAAGTCGTGACAGGTGCCAGGGAGCTGTTTTTT CASSQVVTGARELFF
TRBD1 TRBJ2-2 TRBV27 . TGTGCCAGCAGTCCACGGGGACAGTGGGAGCTGTTTTTT CASSPRGQWELFF
. TRBJ1-5 TRBV15 once TGTGCCACCAGCAGAGATGGGGGGGATCGGCAGCCCCAGCATTTT CATSRDGGDRQPQHF
. TRBJ1-2 TRBV19 few TGTGCCAGTAGTATAAGAGCAAACTATGGCTACACCTTC CASSIRANYGYTF
. TRBJ2-6 TRBV7-8 . TGTGCCAGCAGCTTAGTCGGGAGCGGGGCCAACGTCCTGACTTTC CASSLVGSGANVLTF
TRBD1 TRBJ2-2 TRBV7-7 . TGTGCTAGCAGCCCAGGGGGCGGGGAGCTGTTTTTT CASSPGGGELFF
. TRBJ2-7 TRBV4-1 . TGCGCCAGCAGCGGGGGGGCGCGCAACGAGCAGTACTTC CASSGGARNEQYF
. TRBJ2-7 TRBV15 . TGTGCCACCAGCGGAGGTACTGACTACGAGCAGTACTTC CATSGGTDYEQYF
TRBD2 TRBJ2-7 TRBV4-1 few TGCGCCAGCAGCCAAGGCGGGACTAGCGGGATGGTGTACGAGCAGTACTTC CASSQGGTSGMVYEQYF
TRBD1 TRBJ1-1 TRBV29-1 few TGCAGCGTCATTAAGACAGGGGACACTGAAGCTTTCTTT CSVIKTGDTEAFF
. TRBJ2-3 TRBV25-1 few TGTGCCAGCAGTGAGAACCAGGAGGGTAATTGGGACACAGATACGCAGTATTTT CASSENQEGNWDTDTQYF
TRBD1 TRBJ2-6 TRBV4-2 . TGTGCCAGCAGCCAAGCAGGGGGCTCTGGGGCCAACGTCCTGACTTTC CASSQAGGSGANVLTF
. TRBJ2-7 TRBV27 . TGTGCCAGCAGTTTACGGCAGGGAATCTACGAGCAGTACTTC CASSLRQGIYEQYF
TRBD2 TRBJ2-3 TRBV9 . TGTGCCAGCAGCGGCCGGGCTAGCGGGAGGAGGACAGATACGCAGTATTTT CASSGRASGRRTDTQYF
. TRBJ2-2 TRBV21-1 . TGTGCCAGCAGCAAGGCACCACCCTTCACCGGGGAGCTGTTTTTT CASSKAPPFTGELFF
. TRBJ2-7 TRBV27 . TGTGCCAGCAGTCCCCAGAGGCCTCTTTACGAGCAGTACTTC CASSPQRPLYEQYF
TRBD2 TRBJ2-7 TRBV27 . TGTGCCAGCAGTCTGACTAGCGGGAGCTACGAGCAGTACTTC CASSLTSGSYEQYF
. TRBJ1-1 TRBV6-1 . TGTGCCAGCCTTACAGAAATCATGAACACTGAAGCTTTCTTT CASLTEIMNTEAFF
TRBD1 TRBJ2-7 TRBV28 . TGTGCCAGCAGTATCTCTCCGAGACAGGGAACCTACGAGCAGTACTTC CASSISPRQGTYEQYF
TRBD1 TRBJ2-7 TRBV9 . TGTGCCAGCAGCGGCGGGACAGGGCTCGCCCACGAGCAGTACTTC CASSGGTGLAHEQYF
TRBD1 TRBJ1-5 TRBV27 . TGTGCCAGCAGAAAGACAGGGGACATTATTTATAGCAATCAGCCCCAGCATTTT CASRKTGDIIYSNQPQHF
. TRBJ2-7 TRBV18 . TGTGCCAGCTCACCAGGGGGGGCCGGGGAGCAGTACTTC CASSPGGAGEQYF
TRBD2 TRBJ2-7 TRBV27 . TGTGCCAGCAGTTTAGACCGGGAGGGTGGGCAGTACTTC CASSLDREGGQYF
. TRBJ1-1 TRBV29-1 . TGCAGCGGCGACAGGAACACTGAAGCTTTCTTT CSGDRNTEAFF
TRBD2 TRBJ2-7 TRBV10-1 . TGCGCCAGCAGTGAGTCGCTAGCGGGGGCCGGTTCCTACGAGCAGTACTTC CASSESLAGAGSYEQYF
. TRBJ2-1 TRBV9 . TGTGCCAGCAGCGTAGTCCTCGAGTCCGATGAGCAGTTCTTC CASSVVLESDEQFF
TRBD1 TRBJ2-3 TRBV7-8 . TGTGCCAGCAGCTTAGTCACAGGGGGCACAGATACGCAGTATTTT CASSLVTGGTDTQYF
TRBD2 TRBJ2-2 TRBV4-3 . TGCGCCAGCAGCCCCGGGACTAGCGGAAACACCGGGGAGCTGTTTTTT CASSPGTSGNTGELFF
. TRBJ2-3 TRBV6-1 . TGTGCCAGCACCTTGTCTACGGGTAGGGGAGATACGCAGTATTTT CASTLSTGRGDTQYF
TRBD1 TRBJ1-1 TRBV29-1 . TGCAGCGTTGAAGATTCCGGGACAGGGGGGGACACTGAAGCTTTCTTT CSVEDSGTGGDTEAFF
TRBD1 TRBJ1-2 TRBV6-1 . TGTGCCAGCAGACTGACAGGGAACTATGGCTACACCTTC CASRLTGNYGYTF
. TRBJ1-5 TRBV5-5 few TGTGCCAGCAGCGTAAGGGGTTGTCAGCCCCAGCATTTT CASSVRGCQPQHF
TRBD1 TRBJ2-5 TRBV10-3 . TGTGCCACAGGGACAGTGGAGACCCAGTACTTC CATGTVETQYF
TRBD1 TRBJ1-2 TRBV12-5 . TGTGCTAGTGCCCCGACAGGGGGAAGCTATGGCTACACCTTC CASAPTGGSYGYTF
TRBD1 TRBJ1-3 TRBV18 . TGTGCCAGCTCACCACCGCTTGCTCCGGGACAGGGGTTGAACACCATATATTTT CASSPPLAPGQGLNTIYF
TRBD2 TRBJ2-3 TRBV9 . TGTGCCAGCAGCGTAGGGGACTACCCAACAGATACGCAGTATTTT CASSVGDYPTDTQYF
. TRBJ2-3 TRBV6-4 few TGTGCCAGCACCCCCAGTGGGGGCGGGAGCACAGATACGCAGTATTTT CASTPSGGGSTDTQYF
. TRBJ2-7 TRBV7-7 few TGTGCTAGCAGCTCAACGGCAGCGGGCAGTTTCTACGAGCAGTACTTC CASSSTAAGSFYEQYF
. TRBJ1-1 TRBV2 . TGTGCCAGCAGTTTACAGGGACTAGCTGAAGCTTTCTTT CASSLQGLAEAFF
. TRBJ2-6 TRBV6-1 . TGTGCCAGCAGTGAATTTGCAGGGGCCTCTGGGGCCAACGTCCTGACTTTC CASSEFAGASGANVLTF
. TRBJ1-2 TRBV9 . TGTGCCAGCAGCGTAGTGGGGGAGGGCTATGGCTACACCTTC CASSVVGEGYGYTF
TRBD1 TRBJ1-1 TRBV6-1 . TGTGCCAGCGCCACAGGGGGAGGCACTGAAGCTTTCTTT CASATGGGTEAFF
. TRBJ2-1 TRBV5-6 . TGTGCCAGCAGCTTCGAGTTCTCCTACAATGAGCAGTTCTTC CASSFEFSYNEQFF
TRBD1 TRBJ2-7 TRBV30 . TGTGCCTGGGACAGGGGGTATTCCTACGAGCAGTACTTC CAWDRGYSYEQYF
TRBD2 TRBJ2-4 TRBV10-3 few TGTGCCATCAGTGAGGAAGATAGCGGGAGAGACTTAGCCAAAAACATTCAGTACTTC CAISEEDSGRDLAKNIQYF